This TCR beta chain emerged from a study of identical twins. Overall study findings and caveats: Models came in too low on out-of-frame TCR alpha sharing in monozygotic twins.

In the case of this clonotype: As yet, its antigen is unknown.

The CDR3 is made up of 14 amino acids. After removal of 4 bases from V and 2 bases from J, the junction contained 5 bases not matched to a gene. CDR1 is SGHRS, CDR2 YFSETQ, per germline. Addition of a universal primer site occurred through template switching, and cDNA carried unique molecular identifiers. TCRdb processed the 5' RACE reads anew with MiXCR; each CDR3 protein has one entry. The repertoire holds roughly 230,000 distinct CDR3 sequences, with around 8.8% as singletons. These data were also reused for a study on yellow fever vaccine responses in identical twins. That work states: Twin vaccine T cell responses reportedly seemed partly convergent, partly personalized.

Sequenced input: CD8+ T cells sorted from blood. V is TRBV5-1 and J is TRBJ2-5; 7 nucleotides line up with TRBD2. This sequence was found in a woman between 18 and 29 years old in good health. CDR3 amino acids: CASSVAGDQETQYF. The CDR3 DNA sequence: TGCGCCAGCAGCGTGGCGGGGGATCAAGAGACCCAGTACTTC. Full variable domain (outside the CDR3, taken from reference TRBV5-1 and TRBJ2-5): KAGVTQTPRYLIKTRGQQVTLSCSPISGHRSVSWYQQTPGQGLQFLFEYFSETQRNKGNFPGRFSGRQFSNSRSEMNVSTLELGDSALYLCASSVAGDQETQYFGPGTRLLVL.